This paragraph covers one TCR beta chain sequence. Antigen unknown. CDR3 length: 12 residues. Germline V gene lookup returns CDR1 ENHRY and CDR2 SYGVKD. Trimming stripped 0 bases from V and 13 bases from J, with 10 bases between. This record belongs to a study of blood T cells in healthy people across ages. General study findings and limits: Unsorted PBMCs blocked a conclusive comparison of naive and antigen-experienced cells.

Around 9 milliliters of peripheral blood were drawn from each donor into EDTA-treated tubes. A second PCR, run for about 7 to 11 cycles, used a sample-barcoded 5' primer plus a J-beta primer mix. In TCRdb, the 5' RACE reads were re-called with MiXCR into one record per CDR3 protein. The sample lists roughly 2 million distinct CDR3 sequences; just under 50% were seen once. The genes are TRBV10-3 and TRBJ2-4; no reliable D call. Sequencing used blood. The origin of this receptor is a woman between 40 and 50 years old in good health. CDR3 sequence (DNA): TGTGCCATCAGTGAGTCAAGGGAAGGGCAGTACTTC. Its translation: CAISESREGQYF.